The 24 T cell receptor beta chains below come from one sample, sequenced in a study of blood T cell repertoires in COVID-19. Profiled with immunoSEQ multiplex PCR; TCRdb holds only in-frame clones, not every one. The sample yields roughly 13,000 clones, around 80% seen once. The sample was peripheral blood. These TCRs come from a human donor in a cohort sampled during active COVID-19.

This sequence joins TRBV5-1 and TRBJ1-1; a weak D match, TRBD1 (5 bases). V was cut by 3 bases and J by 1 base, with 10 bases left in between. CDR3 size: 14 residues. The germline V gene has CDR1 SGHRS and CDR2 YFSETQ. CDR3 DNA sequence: TGCGCCAGCAGCTATGTAGGGGAGAACACTGAAGCTTTCTTT. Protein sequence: CASSYVGENTEAFF.

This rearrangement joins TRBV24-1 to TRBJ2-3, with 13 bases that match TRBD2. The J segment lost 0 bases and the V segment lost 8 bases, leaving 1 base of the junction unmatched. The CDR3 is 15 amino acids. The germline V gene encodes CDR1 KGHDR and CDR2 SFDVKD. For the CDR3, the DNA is TGTGCCACCATGGGACTAGCGGGGAGCACAGATACGCAGTATTTT. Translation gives CATMGLAGSTDTQYF.

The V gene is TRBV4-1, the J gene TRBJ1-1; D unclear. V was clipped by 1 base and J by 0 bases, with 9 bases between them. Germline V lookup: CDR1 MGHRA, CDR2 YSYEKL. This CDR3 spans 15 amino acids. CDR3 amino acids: CASSQVSTVNTEAFF. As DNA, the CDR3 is TGCGCCAGCAGCCAAGTGAGTACGGTGAACACTGAAGCTTTCTTT.

CDR3: CASSVGDQGGSYEQYF. The DNA of the CDR3 is TGTGCCAGCAGCGTAGGGGATCAGGGGGGTTCCTACGAGCAGTACTTC. The chain links TRBV9 to TRBJ2-7; D perhaps matches TRBD1 (7 bases). CDR1 SGDLS and CDR2 YYNGEE come from the germline V gene. Trimming took off 0 bases at V and 1 base at J, with 14 bases between the two ends. The CDR3 is 16 amino acids.

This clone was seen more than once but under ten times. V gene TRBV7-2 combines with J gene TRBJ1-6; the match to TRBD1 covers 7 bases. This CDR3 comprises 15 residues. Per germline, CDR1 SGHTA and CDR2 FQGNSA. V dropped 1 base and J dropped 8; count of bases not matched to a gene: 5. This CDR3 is CASSLEGAVYSPLHF. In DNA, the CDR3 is TGTGCCAGCAGCTTAGAGGGGGCGGTTTATTCACCCCTCCACTTT.

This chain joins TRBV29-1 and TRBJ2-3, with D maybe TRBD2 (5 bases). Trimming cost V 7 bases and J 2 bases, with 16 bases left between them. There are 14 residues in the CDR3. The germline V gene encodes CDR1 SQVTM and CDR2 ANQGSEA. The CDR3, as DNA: TGCAGCGCCCCCTCGGGGTCCTCCACAGATACGCAGTATTTT. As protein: CSAPSGSSTDTQYF.

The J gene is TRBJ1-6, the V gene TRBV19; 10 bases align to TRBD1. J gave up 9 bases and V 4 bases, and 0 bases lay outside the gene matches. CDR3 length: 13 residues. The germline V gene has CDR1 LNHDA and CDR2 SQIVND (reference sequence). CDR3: CASSRTGGSPLHF. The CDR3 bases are TGTGCCAGTAGTAGGACAGGGGGTTCACCCCTCCACTTT.

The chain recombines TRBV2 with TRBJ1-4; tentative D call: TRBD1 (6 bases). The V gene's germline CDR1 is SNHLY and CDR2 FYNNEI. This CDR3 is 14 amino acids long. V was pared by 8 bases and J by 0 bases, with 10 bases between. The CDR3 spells CASRTVSTNEKLFF. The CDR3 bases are TGTGCCAGCCGGACAGTATCAACTAATGAAAAACTGTTTTTT.

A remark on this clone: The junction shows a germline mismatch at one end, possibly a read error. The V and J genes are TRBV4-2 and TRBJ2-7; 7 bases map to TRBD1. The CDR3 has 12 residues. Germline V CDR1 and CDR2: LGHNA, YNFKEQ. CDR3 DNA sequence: TGTGCCAGCAGCCTAGGACCGGGACAGTATGACTTC. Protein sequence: CASSLGPGQYDF.

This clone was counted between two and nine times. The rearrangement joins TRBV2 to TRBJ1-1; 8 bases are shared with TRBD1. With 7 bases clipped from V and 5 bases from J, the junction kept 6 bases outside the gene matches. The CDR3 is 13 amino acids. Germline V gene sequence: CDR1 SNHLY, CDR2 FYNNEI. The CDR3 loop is CASTQGAGTEAFF. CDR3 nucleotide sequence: TGTGCCAGCACCCAGGGGGCAGGGACTGAAGCTTTCTTT.

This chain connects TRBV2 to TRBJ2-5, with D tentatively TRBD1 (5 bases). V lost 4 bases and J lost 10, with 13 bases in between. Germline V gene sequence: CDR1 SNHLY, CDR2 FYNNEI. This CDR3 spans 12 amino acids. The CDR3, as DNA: TGTGCCAGCAGTGGACAGATGTGGGGCCAGTACTTC. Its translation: CASSGQMWGQYF.

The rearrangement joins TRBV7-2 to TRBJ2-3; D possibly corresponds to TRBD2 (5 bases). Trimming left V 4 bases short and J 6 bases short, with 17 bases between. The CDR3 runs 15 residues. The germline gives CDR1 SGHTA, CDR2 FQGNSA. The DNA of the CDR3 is TGTGCCAGCAGCTCGACTAAAGTGGTAACGGATACGCAGTATTTT. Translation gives CASSSTKVVTDTQYF. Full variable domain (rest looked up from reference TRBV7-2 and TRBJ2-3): GAGVSQSPSNKVTEKGKDVELRCDPISGHTALYWYRQSLGQGLEFLIYFQGNSAPDKSGLPSDRFSAERTGGSVSTLTIQRTQQEDSAVYLCASSSTKVVTDTQYFGPGTRLTVL.

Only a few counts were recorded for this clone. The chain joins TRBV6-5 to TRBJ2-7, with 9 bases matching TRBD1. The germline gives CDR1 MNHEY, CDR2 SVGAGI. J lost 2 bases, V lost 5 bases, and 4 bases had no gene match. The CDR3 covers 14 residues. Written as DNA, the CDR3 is TGTGCCAGCAGTCGCCGGGACAGGGCCTACGAGCAGTACTTC. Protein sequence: CASSRRDRAYEQYF.

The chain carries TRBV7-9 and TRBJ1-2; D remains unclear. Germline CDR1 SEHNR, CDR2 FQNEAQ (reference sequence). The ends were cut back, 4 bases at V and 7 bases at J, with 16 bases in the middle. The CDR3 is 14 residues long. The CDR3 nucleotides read TGTGCCAGCAGCTCCGAACGCCGCCTGGCTGGCTACACCTTC. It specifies CASSSERRLAGYTF.

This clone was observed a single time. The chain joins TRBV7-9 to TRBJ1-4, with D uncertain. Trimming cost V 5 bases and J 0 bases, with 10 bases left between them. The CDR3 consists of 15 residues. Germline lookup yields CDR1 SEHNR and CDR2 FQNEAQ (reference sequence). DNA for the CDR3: TGTGCCAGCAGCGTGGCCTGGTCAACTAATGAAAAACTGTTTTTT. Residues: CASSVAWSTNEKLFF.

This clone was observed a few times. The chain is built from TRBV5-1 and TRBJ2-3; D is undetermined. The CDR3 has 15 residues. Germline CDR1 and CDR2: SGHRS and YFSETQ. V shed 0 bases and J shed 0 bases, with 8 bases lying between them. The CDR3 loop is CASSLDGSSTDTQYF. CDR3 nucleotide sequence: TGCGCCAGCAGCTTGGACGGTTCTAGCACAGATACGCAGTATTTT.

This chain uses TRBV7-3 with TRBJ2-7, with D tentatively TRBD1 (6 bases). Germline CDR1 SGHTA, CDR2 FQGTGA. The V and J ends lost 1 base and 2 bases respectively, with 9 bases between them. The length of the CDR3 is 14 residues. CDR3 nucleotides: TGTGCCAGCAGCTTAAGCGCAGGGGCCTACGAGCAGTACTTC. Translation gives CASSLSAGAYEQYF.

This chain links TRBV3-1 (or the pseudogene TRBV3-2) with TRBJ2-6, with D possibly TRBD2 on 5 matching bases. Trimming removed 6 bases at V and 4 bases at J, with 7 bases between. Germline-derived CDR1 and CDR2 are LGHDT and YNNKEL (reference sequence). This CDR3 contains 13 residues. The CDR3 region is CASREAGANVLTF. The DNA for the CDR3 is TGTGCCAGCAGGGAGGCGGGGGCCAACGTCCTGACTTTC.

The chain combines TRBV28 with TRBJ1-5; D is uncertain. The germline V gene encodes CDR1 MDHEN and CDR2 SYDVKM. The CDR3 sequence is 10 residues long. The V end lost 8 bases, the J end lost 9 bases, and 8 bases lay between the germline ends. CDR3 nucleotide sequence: TGTGCCAGCGGCGGAGGGCCCCAGCATTTT. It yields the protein CASGGGPQHF.

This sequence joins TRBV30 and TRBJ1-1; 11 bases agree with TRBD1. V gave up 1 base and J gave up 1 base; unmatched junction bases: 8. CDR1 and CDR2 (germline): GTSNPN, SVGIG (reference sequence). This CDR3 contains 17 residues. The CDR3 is CAWSGTGGAVQNTEAFF. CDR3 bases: TGTGCCTGGAGTGGGACAGGGGGCGCCGTACAGAACACTGAAGCTTTCTTT.

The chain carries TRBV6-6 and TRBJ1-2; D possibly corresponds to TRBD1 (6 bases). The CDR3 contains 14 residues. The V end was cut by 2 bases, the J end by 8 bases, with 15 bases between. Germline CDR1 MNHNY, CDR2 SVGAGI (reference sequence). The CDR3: CASSYGGRGPGYTF. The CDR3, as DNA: TGTGCCAGCAGTTACGGTGGCAGGGGACCCGGCTACACCTTC.

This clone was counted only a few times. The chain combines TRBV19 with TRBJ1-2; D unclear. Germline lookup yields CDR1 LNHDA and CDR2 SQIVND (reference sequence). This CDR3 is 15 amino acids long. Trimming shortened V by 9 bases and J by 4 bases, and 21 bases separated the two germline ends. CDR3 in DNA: TGTGCCAGCATAGACCCGGGAGGCGGCTTCTATGGCTACACCTTC. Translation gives CASIDPGGGFYGYTF.

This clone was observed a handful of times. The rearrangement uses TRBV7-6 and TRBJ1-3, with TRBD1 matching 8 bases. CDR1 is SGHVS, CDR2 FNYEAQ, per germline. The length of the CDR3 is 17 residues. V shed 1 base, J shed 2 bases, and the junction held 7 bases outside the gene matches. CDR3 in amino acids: CASSLGLTGGTGNTIYF. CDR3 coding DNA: TGTGCCAGCAGCTTAGGCCTTACAGGGGGAACTGGAAACACCATATATTTT.

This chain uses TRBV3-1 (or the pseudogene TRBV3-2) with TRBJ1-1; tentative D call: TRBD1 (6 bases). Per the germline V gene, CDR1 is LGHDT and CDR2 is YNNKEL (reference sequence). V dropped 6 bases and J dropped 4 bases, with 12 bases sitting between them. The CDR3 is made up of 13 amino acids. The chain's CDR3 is CASRVNRATEAFF. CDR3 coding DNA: TGTGCCAGCAGGGTCAACAGGGCCACTGAAGCTTTCTTT.